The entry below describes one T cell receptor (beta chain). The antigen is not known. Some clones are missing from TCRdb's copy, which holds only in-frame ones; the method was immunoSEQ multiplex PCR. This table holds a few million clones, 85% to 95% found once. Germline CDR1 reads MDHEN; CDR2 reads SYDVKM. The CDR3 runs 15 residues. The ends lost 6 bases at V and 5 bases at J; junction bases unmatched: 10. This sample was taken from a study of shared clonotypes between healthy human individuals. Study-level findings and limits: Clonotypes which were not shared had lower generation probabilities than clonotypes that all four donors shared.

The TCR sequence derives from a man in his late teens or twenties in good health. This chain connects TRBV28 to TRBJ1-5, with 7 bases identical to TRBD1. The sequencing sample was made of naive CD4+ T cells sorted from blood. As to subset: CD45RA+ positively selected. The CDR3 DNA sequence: TGTGCCAGCAGCCACGACAGGGAGGGAGATCAGCCCCAGCATTTT. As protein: CASSHDREGDQPQHF.